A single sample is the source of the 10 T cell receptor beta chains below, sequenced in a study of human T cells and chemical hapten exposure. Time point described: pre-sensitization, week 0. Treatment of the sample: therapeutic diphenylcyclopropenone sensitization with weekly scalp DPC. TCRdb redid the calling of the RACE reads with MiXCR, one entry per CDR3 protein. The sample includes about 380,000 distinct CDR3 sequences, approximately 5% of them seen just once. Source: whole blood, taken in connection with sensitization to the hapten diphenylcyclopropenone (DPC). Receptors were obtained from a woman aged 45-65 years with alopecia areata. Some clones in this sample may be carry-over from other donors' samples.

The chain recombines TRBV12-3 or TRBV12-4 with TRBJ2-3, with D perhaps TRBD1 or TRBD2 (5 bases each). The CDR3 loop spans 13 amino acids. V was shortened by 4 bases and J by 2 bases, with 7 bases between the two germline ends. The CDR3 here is CASSWGFTDTQYF. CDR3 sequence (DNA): TGTGCCAGCAGTTGGGGGTTCACAGATACGCAGTATTTT.

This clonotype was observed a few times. Written as DNA, the CDR3 is TGCAGCGTTGAACCGGGACAGGGGTTAAGTGAGCAGTTCTTC. It yields the protein CSVEPGQGLSEQFF. J is TRBJ2-1 and V is TRBV29-1, with 10 bases matching TRBD1. The CDR3 is 14 amino acids. With V trimmed by 2 bases and J by 9 bases, 7 bases remained unmatched. Germline-derived CDR1 and CDR2 are SQVTM and ANQGSEA.

The CDR3 sequence is CASSQGGGVYIGELFF. In DNA, the CDR3 is TGCGCCAGCAGCCAAGGTGGGGGAGTCTATATCGGGGAGCTGTTTTTT. The chain is built from TRBV4-3 and TRBJ2-2; D could derive from TRBD1 or TRBD2 (5 bases each). Trimming pared 1 base from V and 7 bases from J, leaving 16 bases between. Per the germline V gene, CDR1 is LGHNA and CDR2 is YSLEER. This CDR3 comprises 16 residues.

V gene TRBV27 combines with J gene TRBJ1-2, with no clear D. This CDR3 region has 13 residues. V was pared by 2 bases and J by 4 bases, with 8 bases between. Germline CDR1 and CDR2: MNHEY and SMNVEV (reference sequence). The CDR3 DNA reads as TGTGCCAGCAGTTTAGGCAGCAGCTATGGCTACACCTTC. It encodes CASSLGSSYGYTF.

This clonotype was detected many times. Here the CDR3 reads CSVWSGGHYEQYF. The CDR3 nucleotides are TGCAGCGTTTGGTCGGGGGGCCACTACGAGCAGTACTTC. The J gene is TRBJ2-7, the V gene TRBV29-1, with D possibly being TRBD2 (7 bases). The CDR3 length is 13 residues. CDR1 and CDR2 (germline): SQVTM, ANQGSEA. V was cut by 5 bases and J by 3 bases, with 14 bases left in between.

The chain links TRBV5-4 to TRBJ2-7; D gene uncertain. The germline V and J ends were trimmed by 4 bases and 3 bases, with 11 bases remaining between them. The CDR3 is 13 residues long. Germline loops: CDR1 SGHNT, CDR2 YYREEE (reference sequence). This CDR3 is CASSREPYYEQYF. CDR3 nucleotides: TGTGCCAGCAGCCGCGAGCCATACTACGAGCAGTACTTC.

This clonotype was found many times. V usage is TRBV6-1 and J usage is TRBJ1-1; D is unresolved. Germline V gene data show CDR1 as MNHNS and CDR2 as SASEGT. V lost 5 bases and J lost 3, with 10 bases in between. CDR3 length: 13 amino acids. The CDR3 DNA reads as TGTGCCAGCAGTAAGGAGGGAGACACTGAAGCTTTCTTT. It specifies CASSKEGDTEAFF.

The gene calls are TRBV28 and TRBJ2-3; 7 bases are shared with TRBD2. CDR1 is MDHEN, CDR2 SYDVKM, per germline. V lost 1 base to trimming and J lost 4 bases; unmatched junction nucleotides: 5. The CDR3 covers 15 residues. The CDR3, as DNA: TGTGCCAGCAGTTTATACGGCGGGAGCCCAGATACGCAGTATTTT. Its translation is CASSLYGGSPDTQYF.

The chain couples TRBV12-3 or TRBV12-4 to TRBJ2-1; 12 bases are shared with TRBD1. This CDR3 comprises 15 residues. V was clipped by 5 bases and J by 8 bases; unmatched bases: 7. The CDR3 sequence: CASSIPGQGADEQFF. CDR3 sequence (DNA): TGTGCCAGCAGTATCCCGGGACAGGGGGCTGATGAGCAGTTCTTC.

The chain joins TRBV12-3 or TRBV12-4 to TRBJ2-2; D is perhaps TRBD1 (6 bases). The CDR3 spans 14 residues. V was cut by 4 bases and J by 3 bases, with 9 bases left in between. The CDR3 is CASSSGVYTGELFF. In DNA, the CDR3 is TGTGCCAGCAGTTCAGGGGTTTACACCGGGGAGCTGTTTTTT.